This is a list of T cell receptor beta chains from one sample in a study of T cell responses to AZD1222 COVID-19 vaccine. Method: immunoSEQ multiplex PCR; TCRdb's copy keeps in-frame clones and lacks some. The sample contains roughly 190,000 clones, approximately 93% of which appear only once. Sequenced here: peripheral blood, sampled 28 days after the second AZD1222 dose. The receptors derive from an adult who received the AZD1222 COVID-19 vaccine. Each CDR3 is given with its conserved first and last residue. A D gene is named only where the DNA matches it firmly. A row's size may be missing; if present it is once, few, many or a size class.

NA	TRBJ1-1	TRBV6-5	TRBD1	CASSRTGTGTEAFF	TGTGCCAGCAGTCGGACAGGGACGGGCACTGAAGCTTTCTTT
once	TRBJ1-2	TRBV5-1	TRBD1	CASSLRDRDNGYTF	TGCGCCAGCAGCTTGAGGGACAGGGATAATGGCTACACCTTC
NA	TRBJ2-1	TRBV9	NA	CASSVVGQSLNEQFF	TGTGCCAGCAGCGTAGTCGGACAGTCACTCAATGAGCAGTTCTTC
once	TRBJ2-3	TRBV3-1/TRBV3-2	NA	CASSQAKTYTDTQYF	TGTGCCAGCAGCCAAGCCAAGACTTACACAGATACGCAGTATTTT
NA	TRBJ2-3	TRBV14	TRBD2	CASSQTPGLAGLDTQYF	TGTGCCAGCAGCCAAACTCCGGGACTAGCGGGGTTGGATACGCAGTATTTT
NA	TRBJ2-7	TRBV6-5	NA	CASSYTHREGEQYF	TGTGCCAGCAGTTACACCCACAGGGAGGGCGAGCAGTACTTC
NA	TRBJ1-1	TRBV21-1	NA	CASSRGQGLKNTEAFF	TGTGCCAGCAGCAGAGGACAGGGCCTGAAGAACACTGAAGCTTTCTTT
few	TRBJ1-6	TRBV7-2	NA	CASSFRSIGWGNSPLHF	TGTGCCAGCAGCTTTAGAAGCATCGGGTGGGGTAATTCACCCCTCCACTTT
NA	TRBJ1-1	TRBV13	NA	CASSEENTEAFF	TGTGCCAGCAGCGAGGAGAACACTGAAGCTTTCTTT
NA	TRBJ2-1	TRBV5-1	NA	CASMLYNEQFF	TGCGCCAGCATGTTATACAATGAGCAGTTCTTC
NA	TRBJ2-1	TRBV9	NA	CASSVAGGPYNEQFF	TGTGCCAGCAGCGTAGCCGGGGGCCCCTACAATGAGCAGTTCTTC
NA	TRBJ2-7	TRBV25-1	TRBD1	CASRTGTGPYEQYF	TGTGCCAGCAGAACCGGGACAGGGCCCTACGAGCAGTACTTC
few	TRBJ1-6	TRBV5-1	NA	CASSLISGENSPLHF	TGCGCCAGCAGCCTCATTTCCGGGGAAAATTCACCCCTCCACTTT
NA	TRBJ2-5	TRBV7-3	TRBD1	CASSVDRQETQYF	TGTGCCAGCAGCGTGGACAGGCAAGAGACCCAGTACTTC
once	TRBJ2-7	TRBV2	TRBD1	CASSEGGRGRVIEQYF	TGTGCCAGCAGTGAAGGCGGCAGGGGGCGCGTAATCGAGCAGTACTTC
NA	TRBJ2-7	TRBV12-3/TRBV12-4	NA	CASSFQGPDEQYF	TGTGCCAGCAGTTTTCAGGGCCCAGACGAGCAGTACTTC
NA	TRBJ1-2	TRBV4-1	NA	CASSQNPTLNYGYTF	TGCGCCAGCAGCCAGAACCCGACACTTAACTATGGCTACACCTTC
NA	TRBJ1-2	TRBV7-2	NA	CASSEQGSMDGYTF	TGTGCCAGCAGCGAACAGGGTTCTATGGATGGCTACACCTTC
NA	TRBJ1-2	TRBV12-3/TRBV12-4	TRBD1	CASSAGTGYGYTF	TGTGCCAGCAGTGCCGGGACAGGTTATGGCTACACCTTC
NA	TRBJ1-2	TRBV9	NA	CASSPLTVYGYTF	TGTGCCAGCAGCCCCCTGACGGTCTATGGCTACACCTTC